The 30 T cell receptor beta chains in this list originate from one sample, sequenced in a study of shared clonotypes between healthy human individuals. Profiled with immunoSEQ multiplex PCR; TCRdb holds only in-frame clones, not every one. The sample contains around 2,000,000 clones, 90% to 95% of which appear only once. The source material was naive CD4+ T cells sorted from blood. As to subset: CD45RA+ positively selected. The receptor set was obtained from a man between 18 and 29 years old in good health.

V is TRBV27 and J is TRBJ2-5; D is tentatively TRBD1 or TRBD2 (5 bases each). This CDR3 region has 16 residues. V dropped 3 bases and J dropped 1 base, with 15 bases sitting between them. From germline, CDR1 is MNHEY and CDR2 SMNVEV (reference sequence). The CDR3 reads CASSFRARGAQETQYF. In DNA, the CDR3 is TGTGCCAGCAGTTTCCGGGCCCGAGGGGCCCAAGAGACCCAGTACTTC.

This clone showed up just once. The rearrangement links TRBV15 to TRBJ2-7, with 8 bases lining up with TRBD2. CDR3 length equals 17 residues. With V trimmed by 0 bases and J by 3 bases, 10 bases remained unmatched. The V gene's germline CDR1 is LNHNV and CDR2 YYDKDF (reference sequence). Here the CDR3 reads CATSRDGGVAGNYEQYF. CDR3 coding DNA: TGTGCCACCAGCAGAGATGGGGGGGTAGCGGGGAACTACGAGCAGTACTTC.

J is TRBJ2-7 and V is TRBV9; TRBD2 matches at 8 bases. The V segment lost 3 bases and the J segment 1 base; nucleotides outside the gene matches: 6. CDR1 and CDR2 from the germline V gene are SGDLS and YYNGEE. This CDR3 is built from 15 residues. CDR3 nucleotides: TGTGCCAGCAGCGAAGAGGGGACTAGTTCCTACGAGCAGTACTTC. As protein: CASSEEGTSSYEQYF.

The J gene is TRBJ2-1, the V gene TRBV6-4; 9 bases align to TRBD1. Germline assignment: CDR1 MRHNA and CDR2 SNTAGT. V was clipped by 4 bases and J by 9 bases; unmatched bases: 7. The CDR3 is 14 amino acids. The CDR3 spells CASSALQGAIEQFF. CDR3 nucleotides: TGTGCCAGCAGTGCACTACAGGGGGCGATTGAGCAGTTCTTC.

The rearrangement uses TRBV19 and TRBJ2-5, with D hard to call. Looked up from germline, CDR1 is LNHDA and CDR2 is SQIVND (reference sequence). This CDR3 is built from 14 residues. V was cut by 1 base and J by 2 bases, with 8 bases left in between. CDR3 loop: CASSIAVFQETQYF. As DNA, the CDR3 is TGTGCCAGTAGTATAGCGGTATTTCAAGAGACCCAGTACTTC. The whole variable domain, remainder taken from reference TRBV19 and TRBJ2-5, is DGGITQSPKYLFRKEGQNVTLSCEQNLNHDAMYWYRQDPGQGLRLIYYSQIVNDFQKGDIAEGYSVSREKKESFPLTVTSAQKNPTAFYLCASSIAVFQETQYFGPGTRLLVL.

This chain links TRBV6-6 with TRBJ2-4; tentative D call: TRBD1 (6 bases). The CDR3 is 16 amino acids. V shed 2 bases and J shed 7 bases, with 18 bases lying between them. Germline V gene data show CDR1 as MNHNY and CDR2 as SVGAGI (reference sequence). CDR3 residues: CASSYPGTNWNNIQYF. The DNA of the CDR3 is TGTGCCAGCAGTTACCCCGGGACAAATTGGAACAACATTCAGTACTTC.

This chain connects TRBV27 to TRBJ2-3, with TRBD2 matching 9 bases. CDR1 is MNHEY, CDR2 SMNVEV, per germline (reference sequence). The CDR3 extends over 14 amino acids. Trimming removed 5 bases from V and 3 bases from J; junction bases left unmatched: 3. For the CDR3, the DNA is TGTGCCAGCAGTCGGCTAGCGGGGACAGATACGCAGTATTTT. It yields the protein CASSRLAGTDTQYF.

The chain combines TRBV28 with TRBJ1-1, with 9 bases lining up with TRBD1. With V trimmed by 5 bases and J by 6 bases, 10 bases remained unmatched. CDR3 length: 15 residues. CDR1 and CDR2 (germline): MDHEN, SYDVKM. CDR3 sequence: CASSTQQGAPAEAFF. CDR3 in DNA: TGTGCCAGCAGTACGCAACAGGGGGCTCCCGCTGAAGCTTTCTTT. Complete variable domain (other parts from reference TRBV28 and TRBJ1-1): DVKVTQSSRYLVKRTGEKVFLECVQDMDHENMFWYRQDPGLGLRLIYFSYDVKMKEKGDIPEGYSVSREKKERFSLILESASTNQTSMYLCASSTQQGAPAEAFFGQGTRLTVV.

V is TRBV4-1 and J is TRBJ2-2; the match to TRBD2 covers 8 bases. The V gene end was trimmed by 4 bases and the J gene end by 4 bases; junction bases not matched to a gene: 8. Germline assignment: CDR1 MGHRA and CDR2 YSYEKL. There are 16 residues in the CDR3. The CDR3 bases are TGCGCCAGCAGCCCGACGGGGGGGCTTCGCACCGGGGAGCTGTTTTTT. It specifies CASSPTGGLRTGELFF.

The CDR3 sequence: CASSPQGGGWYEQYF. Written as DNA, the CDR3 is TGTGCCAGCTCACCCCAGGGAGGGGGCTGGTACGAGCAGTACTTC. V usage is TRBV18 and J usage is TRBJ2-7; D possibly matches TRBD1 or TRBD2 (7 bases each). Trimming stripped 3 bases from V and 4 bases from J, with 16 bases between. Per germline, CDR1 KGHSH and CDR2 LQKENI. The CDR3 is made up of 15 amino acids.

This clone was detected only once. J is TRBJ1-2 and V is TRBV6-1, with D tentatively TRBD1 (5 bases). The CDR3 is 12 residues long. Germline-derived CDR1 and CDR2 are MNHNS and SASEGT. V lost 8 bases, J lost 2 bases, and 9 bases lay in between. The CDR3 loop is CASQTENYGYTF. CDR3 bases: TGTGCCAGCCAGACAGAAAACTATGGCTACACCTTC.

J is TRBJ2-2 and V is TRBV4-1, with D perhaps matching TRBD1 (5 bases). The CDR3 is 17 amino acids. Per the germline V gene, CDR1 is MGHRA and CDR2 is YSYEKL. Trimming removed 1 base at V and 5 bases at J, with 17 bases between. This CDR3 is CASSQGNAGLTTGELFF. DNA for the CDR3: TGCGCCAGCAGCCAAGGGAATGCAGGGTTGACGACCGGGGAGCTGTTTTTT.

The chain recombines TRBV7-9 with TRBJ1-2, with 7 bases lining up with TRBD1. Germline assignment: CDR1 SEHNR and CDR2 FQNEAQ (reference sequence). V dropped 6 bases and J dropped 3; count of bases not matched to a gene: 4. The CDR3 runs 13 residues. The CDR3 protein is CASRNGQDYGYTF. The CDR3, as DNA: TGTGCCAGCAGAAACGGACAGGACTATGGCTACACCTTC.

This clone was seen just once. This chain links TRBV5-1 with TRBJ1-3; D gene uncertain. The CDR3 is made up of 16 amino acids. The germline CDR1 and CDR2 sequences are SGHRS and YFSETQ. V was shortened by 0 bases and J by 0 bases, with 10 bases between the two germline ends. DNA for the CDR3: TGCGCCAGCAGCTTGGACCAGTTAGACTCTGGAAACACCATATATTTT. Its translation is CASSLDQLDSGNTIYF.

CDR3 amino acids: CASSHGGALGTDTQYF. The CDR3 bases are TGTGCCAGCAGTCACGGTGGGGCCCTGGGCACAGATACGCAGTATTTT. The chain carries TRBV9 and TRBJ2-3; TRBD1 might be the D (5 bases). The V end was cut by 5 bases, the J end by 1 base, with 17 bases between. This CDR3 comprises 16 residues. Germline CDR1 reads SGDLS; CDR2 reads YYNGEE.

The V gene is TRBV30, the J gene TRBJ1-2, with D possibly TRBD1 on 5 matching bases. The CDR3 extends over 10 amino acids. Germline-derived CDR1 and CDR2 are GTSNPN and SVGIG (reference sequence). As DNA, the CDR3 is TGTGCAGGAGGGGATCATGGCTACACCTTC. Its translation: CAGGDHGYTF.

This chain links TRBV6-6 with TRBJ2-5; perhaps TRBD2 as D (5 bases). Trimming stripped 0 bases from V and 5 bases from J, with 10 bases between. From germline, CDR1 is MNHNY and CDR2 SVGAGI (reference sequence). The CDR3 runs 14 residues. CDR3 region: CASSYSLSGETQYF. The CDR3 nucleotides read TGTGCCAGCAGTTACTCTCTTTCGGGGGAGACCCAGTACTTC.

Written as DNA, the CDR3 is TGTGCCAGCAGGGCGATTGGAGGTTCACCCCTCCACTTT. Protein product: CASRAIGGSPLHF. This chain connects TRBV6-1 to TRBJ1-6; D gene ambiguous. The V and J ends lost 6 bases and 9 bases respectively, with 12 bases between them. CDR1 and CDR2 from the germline V gene are MNHNS and SASEGT. The CDR3 is 13 residues long.

Points on this clone: In the same sample, other DNA sequences code for this CDR3. The V gene is TRBV5-1, the J gene TRBJ2-1; 8 positions agree with TRBD1. Germline V gene lookup returns CDR1 SGHRS and CDR2 YFSETQ. The CDR3 is 15 residues long. Losses at the gene ends were 3 bases for V and 1 base for J; bases not matched to a gene: 3. The CDR3 region is CASSSGQVSYNEQFF. The CDR3 DNA sequence: TGCGCCAGCAGCTCGGGACAGGTATCCTACAATGAGCAGTTCTTC. Combining the CDR3 with reference TRBV5-1 and TRBJ2-1 gives the whole variable domain KAGVTQTPRYLIKTRGQQVTLSCSPISGHRSVSWYQQTPGQGLQFLFEYFSETQRNKGNFPGRFSGRQFSNSRSEMNVSTLELGDSALYLCASSSGQVSYNEQFFGPGTRLTVL.

This clone was seen just once. The rearrangement joins TRBV4-1 to TRBJ2-3; TRBD2 aligns across 7 bases. The CDR3 extends over 17 amino acids. The junction had 10 bases not matched to a gene; V was cut back by 0 bases and J by 4 bases. The germline V gene has CDR1 MGHRA and CDR2 YSYEKL. CDR3 sequence (DNA): TGCGCCAGCAGCCAAGATAATTGGGCGGGAGCCCCAGATACGCAGTATTTT. This translates into CASSQDNWAGAPDTQYF.

The chain joins TRBV5-1 to TRBJ2-7, with 8 bases fitting TRBD2. This CDR3 is 14 amino acids long. With V trimmed by 3 bases and J by 4 bases, 6 bases remained unmatched. Germline V gives CDR1 SGHRS, CDR2 YFSETQ. The CDR3 loop is CASSSGLELYEQYF. The CDR3 DNA follows: TGCGCCAGCAGCTCGGGACTAGAATTATACGAGCAGTACTTC.

This rearrangement joins TRBV6-6 to TRBJ1-2; D unclear. V lost 0 bases, J lost 0 bases, and 11 bases lay in between. This CDR3 comprises 16 residues. The germline CDR1 and CDR2 sequences are MNHNY and SVGAGI (reference sequence). The DNA for the CDR3 is TGTGCCAGCAGTTACTCCGCGTCGGCCGCTAACTATGGCTACACCTTC. Its translation is CASSYSASAANYGYTF.

J is TRBJ1-3 and V is TRBV6-5, with D perhaps TRBD1 (6 bases). The V gene's germline CDR1 is MNHEY and CDR2 SVGAGI. Trimming removed 10 bases at V and 4 bases at J, with 20 bases between. CDR3 length: 15 residues. CDR3: CATSRGGTKGNTIYF. CDR3 bases: TGTGCCACCAGCCGAGGGGGGACAAAAGGAAACACCATATATTTT.

The genes are TRBV6-5 and TRBJ2-7; possibly TRBD2 for D (5 bases). The germline V gene has CDR1 MNHEY and CDR2 SVGAGI. The CDR3 sequence is 13 residues long. Trimming took off 5 bases at V and 2 bases at J, with 10 bases between the two ends. CDR3 coding DNA: TGTGCCAGCAGTCTCGGACTCGCCTACGAGCAGTACTTC. This translates into CASSLGLAYEQYF.

The rearrangement links TRBV21-1 to TRBJ1-3. TRBV21-1 represents a pseudogene. The length of the CDR3 is 15 residues. The CDR3 sequence: CASRRTVRSGNTIYF. In DNA form, the CDR3 reads TGTGCCAGCCGAAGGACGGTACGCTCTGGAAACACCATATATTTT.

The gene calls are TRBV6-5 and TRBJ2-1, with 8 nucleotides matching TRBD2. CDR1 and CDR2 from the germline V gene are MNHEY and SVGAGI. V shed 2 bases, J shed 3 bases, and the junction held 3 bases outside the gene matches. This CDR3 comprises 15 residues. The CDR3 is CASSYVLAVYNEQFF. The DNA for the CDR3 is TGTGCCAGCAGTTACGTACTAGCGGTCTACAATGAGCAGTTCTTC.

The chain recombines TRBV5-4 with TRBJ2-7, with 9 bases lining up with TRBD1. The germline V gene has CDR1 SGHNT and CDR2 YYREEE (reference sequence). CDR3 length: 15 amino acids. V lost 0 bases and J lost 5; bases outside the gene matches: 6. CDR3 in amino acids: CASSLEGTGFDEQYF. CDR3 nucleotide sequence: TGTGCCAGCAGCTTGGAAGGGACAGGGTTCGACGAGCAGTACTTC.

The V gene is TRBV30, the J gene TRBJ2-7; D may correspond to TRBD1 or TRBD2 (5 bases each). The CDR3 length is 14 residues. With 1 base removed from V and 3 bases from J, the gap between germline ends came to 13 bases. Germline-derived CDR1 and CDR2 are GTSNPN and SVGIG (reference sequence). The CDR3 here is CAWSDFGGDYEQYF. The CDR3 DNA is TGTGCCTGGAGTGATTTTGGGGGAGACTACGAGCAGTACTTC.

The chain uses TRBV6-5 and TRBJ1-2; D remains unclear. From germline, CDR1 is MNHEY and CDR2 SVGAGI. The CDR3 loop spans 14 amino acids. V lost 2 bases, J lost 1 base, and 8 bases lay in between. The DNA of the CDR3 is TGTGCCAGCAGTTACGGGTCCAATAACTATGGCTACACCTTC. Translation: CASSYGSNNYGYTF.

The chain has TRBV5-1 and TRBJ1-5; D not resolved. The CDR3 totals 16 residues. CDR1 is SGHRS and CDR2 is YFSETQ in the germline V gene. Trimming cost V 0 bases and J 1 base, with 11 bases left between them. CDR3 in amino acids: CASSLGGTESNQPQHF. The CDR3 DNA is TGCGCCAGCAGCTTGGGTGGTACAGAGAGCAATCAGCCCCAGCATTTT. Full variable domain (missing parts from reference TRBV5-1 and TRBJ1-5): KAGVTQTPRYLIKTRGQQVTLSCSPISGHRSVSWYQQTPGQGLQFLFEYFSETQRNKGNFPGRFSGRQFSNSRSEMNVSTLELGDSALYLCASSLGGTESNQPQHFGDGTRLSIL.